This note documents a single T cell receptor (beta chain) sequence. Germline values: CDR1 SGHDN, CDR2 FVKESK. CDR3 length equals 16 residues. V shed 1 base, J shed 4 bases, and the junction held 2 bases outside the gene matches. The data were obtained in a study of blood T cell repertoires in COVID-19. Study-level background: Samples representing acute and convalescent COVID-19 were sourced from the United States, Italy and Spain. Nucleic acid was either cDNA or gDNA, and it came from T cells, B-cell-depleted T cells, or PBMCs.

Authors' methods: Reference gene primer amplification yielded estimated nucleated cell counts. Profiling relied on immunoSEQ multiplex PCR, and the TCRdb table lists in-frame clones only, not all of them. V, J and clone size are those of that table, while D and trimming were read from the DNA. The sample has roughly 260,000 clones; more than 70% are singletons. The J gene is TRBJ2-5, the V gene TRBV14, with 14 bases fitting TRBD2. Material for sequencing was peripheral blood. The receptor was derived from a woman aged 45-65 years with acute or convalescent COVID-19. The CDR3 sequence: CASSQGLAGGGETQYF. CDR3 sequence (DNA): TGTGCCAGCAGCCAAGGACTAGCGGGAGGGGGAGAGACCCAGTACTTC.